The rows below give T cell receptor beta chains drawn from one sample of a study of blood T cell repertoires in COVID-19. Assay used: immunoSEQ multiplex PCR; TCRdb lists only in-frame clones, some missing. The sample contains fewer than 500,000 clones, 85% to 90% of which appear only once. Input material: PBMCs or T cells enriched from blood (not recorded which). The receptors derive from a man aged 25-40 years who had recovered from COVID-19. Both conserved end residues are part of each CDR3.

j_gene | v_gene | CDR3aa
TRBJ1-2 | TRBV5-1 | CASSSQGANYGYTF
TRBJ2-5 | TRBV11-3 | CASSPGGTSKRETQYF
TRBJ2-7 | TRBV4-1 | CASSQVEPGTYEQYF
TRBJ1-2 | TRBV19 | CASNSDGGLNYGYTF
TRBJ1-2 | TRBV28 | CASRATGDGYTF
TRBJ1-6 | TRBV30 | CAWAGDSYNSPLHF
TRBJ1-5 | TRBV18 | CASSPGQVNQPQHF
TRBJ1-1 | TRBV10-3 | CAISEGAVTEAFF
TRBJ2-7 | TRBV30 | CAWSVPEWGLYEQYF
TRBJ1-1 | TRBV6-5 | CASSRQGVPNTEAFF
TRBJ2-1 | TRBV30 | CAWSVGEGTEQFF
TRBJ2-7 | TRBV30 | CAWSLGSYEQYF
TRBJ2-5 | TRBV9 | CASSVGLAGGRDAQETQYF
TRBJ2-3 | TRBV2 | CASTAGTSTDTQYF
TRBJ1-5 | TRBV19 | CASSRDSVNSNQPQHF
TRBJ2-7 | TRBV29-1 | CSVTGTWREQYF
TRBJ1-4 | TRBV7-8 | CASSPGYNEKLFF
TRBJ2-2 | TRBV7-5 | CVRSFVREGSAGELFF
TRBJ2-5 | TRBV12-5 | CASGLVLAGRGETQYF
TRBJ1-2 | TRBV27 | CASSLSRAGGYTF
TRBJ2-7 | TRBV12-5 | CASGSGYEQYF
TRBJ1-2 | TRBV7-2 | CASSAGQGRRYLFNYGYTF
TRBJ1-4 | TRBV2 | CASSPRQSTNEKLFF
TRBJ1-1 | TRBV5-8 | CASSWTGKGTEAFF
TRBJ1-2 | TRBV10-3 | CASRRGVILEANYGYTF
TRBJ2-7 | TRBV3-1/TRBV3-2 | CASSSGAQGASEQYF
TRBJ2-1 | TRBV7-8 | CASSLGQSNEQFF
TRBJ2-5 | TRBV14 | CASSRRTPPGTQYF
TRBJ1-6 | TRBV11-2 | CASSLVGGRSSYNSPLHF
TRBJ2-7 | TRBV30 | CAWSVLEGPGRSGGQYF
TRBJ1-1 | TRBV27 | CASSLLQARYTEAFF
TRBJ2-7 | TRBV11-3 | CASSLDGTPAGEQYF
TRBJ1-1 | TRBV4-1 | CASSQVVGAGDHTEAFF
TRBJ2-7 | TRBV7-9 | CASTNAAGAIYEQYF
TRBJ1-1 | TRBV28 | CASFVYGSAEAFF